This record concerns one TCR beta chain sequence. Antigen specificity is unknown. Researchers ran the PCR with 60 Vbeta and 13 Jbeta primers. Method: immunoSEQ multiplex PCR; TCRdb's copy keeps in-frame clones and lacks some. The sample holds roughly 80,000 clones, roughly 63% seen once. The sample belongs to a study of cytomegalovirus exposure and HLA in healthy donors. The overall study: Among about 179 million T cells, an earlier analysis found 90 million to 130 million unique TCR beta sequences. Findings and caveats of the study: With further analysis later on, most CMV-associated TCR beta chains appeared HLA-restricted.

Regarding donors, all were healthy bone marrow donors. V shed 1 base, J shed 8 bases, and the junction held 5 bases outside the gene matches. Germline CDR1 LNHNV, CDR2 YYDKDF (reference sequence). CDR3 length: 14 amino acids. The V and J genes are TRBV15 and TRBJ2-1; 7 bases are a match to TRBD2. The source is a man aged 25-45 years in good health and CMV-seropositive. The source material was PBMCs. The chain's CDR3 is CATSRGREADEQFF. Written as DNA, the CDR3 is TGTGCCACCAGCAGAGGACGGGAGGCGGATGAGCAGTTCTTC.